These T cell receptor beta chains were read from a single sample in a study of T cells of healthy individuals. TCRdb independently ran MiXCR on the 5' RACE reads; one entry per CDR3 protein. Of 75,000 to 95,000 distinct CDR3 sequences listed, roughly 5.1% are singletons. Receptors originate from a female donor in good health. The CDR3 runs from the conserved cysteine through the conserved F or W. Each record gives: clone size, D gene, J gene, V gene, CDR3 protein, CDR3 DNA. A D gene is named only where the DNA matches it firmly. Clone size is stated in some rows and not others, as once, few, many or a class when expanded.

many	TRBD1	TRBJ1-2	TRBV10-3	CAISRTGGGYGYTF	TGTGCCATCAGTCGCACAGGGGGAGGCTATGGCTACACCTTC
few	-	TRBJ2-2	TRBV25-1	CASSEPQDTGELFF	TGTGCCAGCAGTGAACCCCAGGACACCGGGGAGCTGTTTTTT
few	-	TRBJ1-4	TRBV19	CASRRTTYEKLFF	TGTGCCAGTAGACGTACTACGTATGAAAAACTGTTTTTT
many	-	TRBJ1-1	TRBV11-2	CASTTWGGSAFF	TGTGCCAGCACCACTTGGGGAGGATCTGCTTTCTTT
many	TRBD1	TRBJ1-2	TRBV29-1	CSVEGPRGVGYTF	TGCAGCGTTGAAGGTCCCAGGGGGGTAGGCTACACCTTC
few	-	TRBJ2-3	TRBV5-4	CASSLGVDTDTQYF	TGTGCCAGCAGCTTGGGGGTCGACACAGATACGCAGTATTTT
few	TRBD2	TRBJ2-1	TRBV6-2/TRBV6-3	CASSTALAGSYNEQFF	TGTGCCAGCAGTACAGCTTTAGCGGGCTCCTACAATGAGCAGTTCTTC
few	TRBD2	TRBJ2-5	TRBV6-5	CASSHSIGLAGGQETQYF	TGTGCCAGCAGCCACTCAATTGGACTAGCGGGGGGACAAGAGACCCAGTACTTC
many	TRBD1	TRBJ2-1	TRBV30	CASKGALGNEQFF	TGTGCCTCCAAGGGGGCGCTGGGGAATGAGCAGTTCTTC
-	-	TRBJ2-1	TRBV12-5	CASGLVSGSSYNEQFF	TGTGCTAGTGGTTTGGTTTCGGGAAGCTCCTACAATGAGCAGTTCTTC
many	-	TRBJ2-3	TRBV5-6	CASSLGVAGTQYF	TGTGCCAGCAGCTTGGGAGTCGCCGGGACGCAGTATTTT
few	-	TRBJ1-2	TRBV6-5	CASSYSTGNYGYTF	TGTGCCAGCAGTTACTCGACGGGGAACTATGGCTACACCTTC
few	-	TRBJ1-1	TRBV13	CASSQGGSWGGFF	TGTGCCAGCAGCCAAGGAGGGTCCTGGGGGGGTTTCTTT
-	-	TRBJ1-1	TRBV9	CASSVGVGMNTEAFF	TGTGCCAGCAGCGTGGGTGTGGGTATGAACACTGAAGCTTTCTTT
-	TRBD2	TRBJ2-3	TRBV4-1	CASSQPDGEPGLAGRDTQYF	TGCGCCAGCAGCCAACCCGATGGGGAGCCGGGACTAGCGGGAAGAGATACGCAGTATTTT